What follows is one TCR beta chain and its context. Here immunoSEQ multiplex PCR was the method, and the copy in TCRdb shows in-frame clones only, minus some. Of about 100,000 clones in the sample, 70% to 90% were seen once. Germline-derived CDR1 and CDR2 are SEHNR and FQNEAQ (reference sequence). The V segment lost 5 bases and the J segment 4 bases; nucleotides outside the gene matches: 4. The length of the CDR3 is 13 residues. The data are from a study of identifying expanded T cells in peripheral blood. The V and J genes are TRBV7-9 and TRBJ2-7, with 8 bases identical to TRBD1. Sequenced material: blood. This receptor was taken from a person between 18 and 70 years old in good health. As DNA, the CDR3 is TGTGCCAGCAGCCGGCGGGACAGGTACGAGCAGTACTTC. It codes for CASSRRDRYEQYF.